A selection of T cell receptor beta chains follows, all from one sample in a study of blood T cell repertoires in COVID-19. The protocol was immunoSEQ multiplex PCR, while the TCRdb copy is restricted to in-frame clones and leaves out a portion. Of more than 60,000 clones in the sample, 65% to 85% were seen once. Source material: peripheral blood. All receptors derive from a man in his sixties with active or convalescent COVID-19. Each CDR3 is given with its conserved first and last residue. A D gene is named only where the DNA matches it firmly. Rows may omit the clone size; those that give it use once, few, many or a size class.

TRBV19	TRBJ1-1	NA	NA	TGTGCCAGTAAGACCTTAAGTCCGGGAAACACTGAAGCTTTCTTT	CASKTLSPGNTEAFF
TRBV5-1	TRBJ2-3	TRBD2	NA	TGCGCCAGCAGCTCATCTAGCGGGGCCGTCACAGATACGCAGTATTTT	CASSSSSGAVTDTQYF
TRBV11-1	TRBJ1-1	NA	once	TGTGCCAGCAGCGCGCGGGGGTCCCTGGGGGCTTTCTTT	CASSARGSLGAFF
TRBV6-5	TRBJ2-3	NA	NA	TGTGCCAGCAGTTACGGCCTGACGGGGGGCCCAGATACGCAGTATTTT	CASSYGLTGGPDTQYF
TRBV10-3	TRBJ2-3	NA	NA	TGTGCCATCAGCCGGTTGACAACCTCCCTCGGCACAGATACGCAGTATTTT	CAISRLTTSLGTDTQYF
TRBV19	TRBJ2-7	NA	NA	TGTGCCAGTAGTAACGGGATTCGGAACGAGCAGTACTTC	CASSNGIRNEQYF
TRBV7-8	TRBJ1-2	TRBD1	NA	TGTGCCAGCAGCTCTCGACAGGGCGGTAACTATGGCTACACCTTC	CASSSRQGGNYGYTF
TRBV11-2	TRBJ1-2	NA	NA	TGTGCCAGCAGCTTAGAGGCAGGGGATGGCTACACCTTC	CASSLEAGDGYTF
TRBV7-8	TRBJ2-7	TRBD2	NA	TGTGCCAGCAGCCTCAGTAGCGGGGGGCCCTACGAGCAGTACTTC	CASSLSSGGPYEQYF
TRBV21-1	TRBJ1-4	NA	NA	TGTGCCAGCAGCAGGCCTCCAGGGCTTAATGAAAAACTGTTTTTT	CASSRPPGLNEKLFF
TRBV4-2	TRBJ1-6	NA	few	TGTGCCAGCAGCCAGAACCGGGCAGGGTACTCACCCCTCCACTTT	CASSQNRAGYSPLHF
TRBV5-4	TRBJ2-7	TRBD1	NA	TGTGCCAGCAGCTCCCGGACAGGGGGCCTCTACGAGCAGTACTTC	CASSSRTGGLYEQYF
TRBV6-2/TRBV6-3	TRBJ2-1	TRBD1	NA	TGTGCCAGCAGTTGGGGACAGTACAATGAGCAGTTCTTC	CASSWGQYNEQFF
TRBV5-5	TRBJ2-5	TRBD2	NA	TGTGCCAGCAGCTTGGGAGGGCTAGCGGGGCAAGAGACCCAGTACTTC	CASSLGGLAGQETQYF
TRBV30	TRBJ1-2	TRBD1	NA	TGTGCCTGGAGGGCCGATCCGGGACAGGGTGTTGGGAGGCTTTATGGCTACACCTTC	CAWRADPGQGVGRLYGYTF